This TCR beta chain was identified during a study of CD4 T cells in relation to SARS-CoV-2 and coronaviruses (dated by TCRdb to about 2021). Describing the broader study: The ViraFEST assay cultured PBMCs with antigen for more than nine days, then sequenced TCR beta CDR3s to find antigen-specific clonal expansions. An HIV-1 Nef peptide pool or a no-peptide culture served as the negative reference condition. For other donors in the study, expansion assays were sequenced with a different, Illumina-based TCR-beta assay. At the level of individual TCR clonotypes, the study evaluated whether memory CD4+ T cells crossreact between the spike proteins of SARS-CoV-2 and those of common cold coronaviruses. The Adaptive Biotechnologies TCR-sequencing kit was used to sequence samples from a few pre-COVID donors and the naive versus memory experiments, whereas other data were Illumina-based. Patient-derived lymphoblastoid cell lines were used to map the HLA restriction of shared crossreactive spike epitopes. Study-wide findings and limitations: Crossreactive clones showed significantly weaker SARS-CoV-2-driven expansion than monoreactive clones, consistent with antigenic imprinting. Small numbers of patients and of tested TCRs limited the study. Since the crossreactivity analysis centred on spike protein, crossreactivity against other viral proteins was not assessed. Roughly 64% of donors had memory CD4+ clonotypes that crossrecognized SARS-CoV-2 and at least one common cold coronavirus spike. No donor contributed both pre-pandemic and post-infection samples, which limited tracing the source of pre-existing responses.

CD4+ T cells from unexposed donors were collected before the COVID-19 pandemic (2011-2018). The EasySep CD4+ T cell isolation kit was used to isolate CD4+ T cells once the cultures had run for ten to eleven days. As far as cell numbers permitted, CD4+ T cells from unexposed donors were tested for reactivity against SARS-CoV-2 S and N as well as four spike pools from common cold coronaviruses. Approximately 2.1 million PBMCs per well were cultured in IMDM with approximately 5% human AB serum and about 9.2 IU/ml IL-2. Half of the culture medium was replaced with fresh IL-2-containing medium on days 3 and 7. In general, triplicate replicate wells were used for every peptide culture condition. The leukapheresis product for the unexposed donors was obtained through commercial purchase. PBMCs were isolated from leukapheresis product or whole blood by Ficoll-Paque PLUS gradient centrifugation. PBMCs were either cryopreserved at -140°C or used fresh in the expansion assay. The QIAamp Micro DNA Kit was used to extract genomic DNA from the CD4+ T cells.

Libraries were built with the immunoSEQ multiplex PCR assay. Processing in the source paper ran as follows. During preprocessing, nonproductive sequences were removed, along with CDR3s that did not begin with C, did not end with F or W, or were shorter than 7 amino acids. Antigen-specific clonotypes were called with the MANAFEST web app, based on expansion relative to reference and other culture wells. A clone was considered positive if significant expansion relative to the reference culture was observed in 2 of 3 replicate wells at an FDR below 0.05. To be called positive, a clone also had to show significant expansion compared with every other tandem well and an odds ratio greater than 5. CDR3 homology was measured as pairwise Levenshtein distance, computed with the stringdist R package after trimming three terminal residues from each end. TCRdb took this table from immuneACCESS and kept in-frame rearrangements with V and J called. Such tables lack part of the clones; where checked against another copy, unresolved V genes explain under half of the gap, and the rest is unexplained. The V and J calls and clone size are taken from that table; D and trimming were inferred from the DNA. The sample table shows tens of thousands of clones, and roughly 79% are seen once. The ten largest clones add up to about 17% of the sample.

Concerning this clone: Its antigen specificity is not known. No clone much larger than this one lies a single base away; base qualities are absent.

Compared with germline, V lacks 4 bases and J lacks 1 base; bases without a gene match: 7. CDR1 and CDR2, per the germline V gene (reference sequence), are SGHAT and FQDESV. Reading from cysteine to phenylalanine, the CDR3 counts 16 amino acids. The only DNA kept is the CDR3, 48 bases in frame from the first base. The chain links TRBV11-1 with TRBJ2-1, and 7 bases in between align with TRBD2. Sequencing used CD4+ T cells from PBMCs, cultured in vitro. This TCR derives from a human donor in good health. The sequenced DNA: TGTGCCAGCAGCTCGGGCCGGGACTATTCCTACAATGAGCAGTTCTTC. Translation gives CASSSGRDYSYNEQFF.